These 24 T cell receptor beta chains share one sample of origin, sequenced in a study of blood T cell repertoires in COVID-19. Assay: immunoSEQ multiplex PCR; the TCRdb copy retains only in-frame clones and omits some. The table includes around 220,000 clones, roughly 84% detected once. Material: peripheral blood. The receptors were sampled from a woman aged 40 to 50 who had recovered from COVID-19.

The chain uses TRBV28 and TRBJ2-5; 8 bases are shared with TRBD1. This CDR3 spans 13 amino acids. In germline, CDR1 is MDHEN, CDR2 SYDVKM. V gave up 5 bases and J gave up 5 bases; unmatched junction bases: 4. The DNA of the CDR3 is TGTGCCAGCAGTCCACAGGGGGTGGAGACCCAGTACTTC. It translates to CASSPQGVETQYF.

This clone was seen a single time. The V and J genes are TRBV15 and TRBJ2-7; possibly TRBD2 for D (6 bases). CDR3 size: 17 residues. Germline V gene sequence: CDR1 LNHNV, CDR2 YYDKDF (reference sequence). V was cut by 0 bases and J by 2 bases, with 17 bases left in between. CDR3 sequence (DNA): TGTGCCACCAGCAGAGAGATGGGGGTAGCGGAGACCTACGAGCAGTACTTC. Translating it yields CATSREMGVAETYEQYF.

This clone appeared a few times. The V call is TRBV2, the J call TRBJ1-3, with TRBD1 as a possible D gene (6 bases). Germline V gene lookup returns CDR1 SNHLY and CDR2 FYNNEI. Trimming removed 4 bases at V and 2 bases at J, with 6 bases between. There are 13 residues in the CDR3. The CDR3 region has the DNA TGTGCCAGCAGTGCAGGGGCTGGAAACACCATATATTTT. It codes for CASSAGAGNTIYF.

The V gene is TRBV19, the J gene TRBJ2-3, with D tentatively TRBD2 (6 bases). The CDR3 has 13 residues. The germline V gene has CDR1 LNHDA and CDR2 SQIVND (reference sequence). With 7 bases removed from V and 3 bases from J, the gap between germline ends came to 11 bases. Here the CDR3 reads CASTLRGTDTQYF. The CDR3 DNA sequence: TGTGCCAGTACCCTACGGGGGACAGATACGCAGTATTTT. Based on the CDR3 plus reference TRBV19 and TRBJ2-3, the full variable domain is DGGITQSPKYLFRKEGQNVTLSCEQNLNHDAMYWYRQDPGQGLRLIYYSQIVNDFQKGDIAEGYSVSREKKESFPLTVTSAQKNPTAFYLCASTLRGTDTQYFGPGTRLTVL.

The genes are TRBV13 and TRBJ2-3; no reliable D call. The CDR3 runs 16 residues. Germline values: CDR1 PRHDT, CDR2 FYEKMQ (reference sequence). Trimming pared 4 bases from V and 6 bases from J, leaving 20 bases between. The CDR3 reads CASSSRPAQRRDTQYF. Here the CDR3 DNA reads TGTGCCAGCAGCTCACGGCCAGCCCAGCGCCGGGATACGCAGTATTTT.

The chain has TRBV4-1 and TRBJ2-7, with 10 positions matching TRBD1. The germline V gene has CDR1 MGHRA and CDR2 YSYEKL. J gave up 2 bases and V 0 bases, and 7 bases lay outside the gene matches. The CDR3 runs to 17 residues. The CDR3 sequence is CASSQEGFGTGAYEQYF. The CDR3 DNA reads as TGCGCCAGCAGCCAAGAAGGTTTTGGGACAGGGGCCTACGAGCAGTACTTC.

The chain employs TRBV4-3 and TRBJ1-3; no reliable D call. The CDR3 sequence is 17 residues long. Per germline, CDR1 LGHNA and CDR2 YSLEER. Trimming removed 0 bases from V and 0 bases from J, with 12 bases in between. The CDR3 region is CASSQDWRSSSGNTIYF. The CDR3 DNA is TGCGCCAGCAGCCAAGATTGGAGGAGTTCCTCTGGAAACACCATATATTTT.

CDR3 protein: CASSLSLMVETQYF. Here the CDR3 DNA reads TGTGCCAGCAGTTTGTCGCTAATGGTGGAGACCCAGTACTTC. This chain uses TRBV27 with TRBJ2-5; D is unclear. CDR3 length: 14 amino acids. V was shortened by 3 bases and J by 5 bases, with 13 bases between the two germline ends. Germline lookup yields CDR1 MNHEY and CDR2 SMNVEV (reference sequence).

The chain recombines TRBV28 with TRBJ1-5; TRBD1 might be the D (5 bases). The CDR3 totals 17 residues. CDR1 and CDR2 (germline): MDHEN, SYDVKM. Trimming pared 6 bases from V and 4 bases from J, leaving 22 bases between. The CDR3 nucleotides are TGTGCCAGCAGGTCCCTAGGCGGGGGAAAGGGGAATCAGCCCCAGCATTTT. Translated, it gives CASRSLGGGKGNQPQHF.

The CDR3 is CASSRGATGLAGAFYNEQFF. In DNA, the CDR3 is TGTGCCAGTAGCCGGGGCGCTACGGGACTAGCGGGAGCCTTTTACAATGAGCAGTTCTTC. The chain links TRBV19 to TRBJ2-1; 14 bases are shared with TRBD2. The J segment lost 4 bases and the V segment lost 6 bases, leaving 17 bases of the junction unmatched. The CDR3 length is 20 residues. Germline lookup yields CDR1 LNHDA and CDR2 SQIVND (reference sequence).

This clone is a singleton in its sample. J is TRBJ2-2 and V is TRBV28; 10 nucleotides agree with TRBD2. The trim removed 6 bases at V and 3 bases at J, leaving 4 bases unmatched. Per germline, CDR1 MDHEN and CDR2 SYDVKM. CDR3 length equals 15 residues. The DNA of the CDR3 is TGTGCCAGCAGAGAGCGGGGGGGCTACACCGGGGAGCTGTTTTTT. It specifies CASRERGGYTGELFF.

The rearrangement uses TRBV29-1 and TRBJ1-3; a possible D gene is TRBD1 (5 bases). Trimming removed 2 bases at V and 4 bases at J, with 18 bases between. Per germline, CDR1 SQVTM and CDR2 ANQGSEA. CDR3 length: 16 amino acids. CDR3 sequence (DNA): TGCAGCGTTGAAACCGGCCAAAGGACAACAGGAAACACCATATATTTT. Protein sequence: CSVETGQRTTGNTIYF. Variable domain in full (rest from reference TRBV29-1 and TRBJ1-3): SAVISQKPSRDICQRGTSLTIQCQVDSQVTMMFWYRQQPGQSLTLIATANQGSEATYESGFVIDKFPISRPNLTFSTLTVSNMSPEDSSIYLCSVETGQRTTGNTIYFGEGSWLTVV.

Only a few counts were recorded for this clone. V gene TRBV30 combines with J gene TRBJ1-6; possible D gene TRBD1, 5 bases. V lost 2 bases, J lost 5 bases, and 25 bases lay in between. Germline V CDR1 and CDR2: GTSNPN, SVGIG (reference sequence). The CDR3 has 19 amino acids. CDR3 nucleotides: TGTGCCTGGAGTCCTTTTCGGGGGGACTTACAACGGGATAATTCACCCCTCCACTTT. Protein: CAWSPFRGDLQRDNSPLHF. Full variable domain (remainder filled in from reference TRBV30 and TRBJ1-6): SQTIHQWPATLVQPVGSPLSLECTVEGTSNPNLYWYRQAAGRGLQLLFYSVGIGQISSEVPQNLSASRPQDRQFILSSKKLLLSDSGFYLCAWSPFRGDLQRDNSPLHFGNGTRLTVT.

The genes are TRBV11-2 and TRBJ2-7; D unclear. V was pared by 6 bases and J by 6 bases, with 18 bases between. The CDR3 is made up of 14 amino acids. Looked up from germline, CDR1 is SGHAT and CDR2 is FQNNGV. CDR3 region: CASSSSSAIREQYF. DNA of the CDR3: TGTGCCAGCAGTTCCTCCAGTGCCATTCGCGAGCAGTACTTC.

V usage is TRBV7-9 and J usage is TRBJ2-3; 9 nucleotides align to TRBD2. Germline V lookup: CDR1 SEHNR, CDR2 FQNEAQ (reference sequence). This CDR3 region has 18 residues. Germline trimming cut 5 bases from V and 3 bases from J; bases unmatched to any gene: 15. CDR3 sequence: CASSPRLAGPSETDTQYF. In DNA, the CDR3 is TGTGCCAGCAGCCCAAGGCTAGCGGGACCAAGTGAGACAGATACGCAGTATTTT. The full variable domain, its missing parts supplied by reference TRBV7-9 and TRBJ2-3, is DTGVSQNPRHKITKRGQNVTFRCDPISEHNRLYWYRQTLGQGPEFLTYFQNEAQLEKSRLLSDRFSAERPKGSFSTLEIQRTEQGDSAMYLCASSPRLAGPSETDTQYFGPGTRLTVL.

In nucleotides, the CDR3 is TGTGCCAGCAGCTATACTACGGGTCTAAATGAAAAACTGTTTTTT. Encoded protein: CASSYTTGLNEKLFF. The J gene is TRBJ1-4, the V gene TRBV5-5; D uncertain. CDR3 length equals 15 residues. CDR1 and CDR2 from the germline V gene are SGHKS and YYEKEE (reference sequence). The V end was cut by 3 bases, the J end by 5 bases, with 14 bases between.

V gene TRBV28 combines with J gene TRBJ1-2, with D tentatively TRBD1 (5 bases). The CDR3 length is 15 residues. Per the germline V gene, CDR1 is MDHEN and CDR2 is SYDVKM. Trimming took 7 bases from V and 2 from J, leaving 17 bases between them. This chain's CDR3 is CASIGLGPSNYGYTF. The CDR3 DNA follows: TGTGCCAGCATTGGGCTGGGGCCCTCCAACTATGGCTACACCTTC.

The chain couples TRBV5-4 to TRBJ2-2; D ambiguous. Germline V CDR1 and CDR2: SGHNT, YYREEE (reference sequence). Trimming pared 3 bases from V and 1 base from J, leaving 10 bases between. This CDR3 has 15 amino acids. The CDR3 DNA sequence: TGTGCCAGCAGCTCCCAGCGAGAGAACACCGGGGAGCTGTTTTTT. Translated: CASSSQRENTGELFF. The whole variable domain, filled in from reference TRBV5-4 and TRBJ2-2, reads ETGVTQSPTHLIKTRGQQVTLRCSSQSGHNTVSWYQQALGQGPQFIFQYYREEENGRGNFPPRFSGLQFPNYSSELNVNALELDDSALYLCASSSQRENTGELFFGEGSRLTVL.

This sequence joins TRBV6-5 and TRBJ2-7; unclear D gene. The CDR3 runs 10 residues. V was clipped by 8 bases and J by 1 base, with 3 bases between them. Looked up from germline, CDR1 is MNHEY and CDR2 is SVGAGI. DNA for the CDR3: TGTGCCAGCCATTCCTACGAGCAGTACTTC. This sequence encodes CASHSYEQYF.

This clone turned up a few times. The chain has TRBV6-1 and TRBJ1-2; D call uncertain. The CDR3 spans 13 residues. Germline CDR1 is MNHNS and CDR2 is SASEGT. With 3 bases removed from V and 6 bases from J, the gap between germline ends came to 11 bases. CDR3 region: CASSEAARDGYTF. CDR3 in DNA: TGTGCCAGCAGTGAGGCGGCAAGAGATGGCTACACCTTC.

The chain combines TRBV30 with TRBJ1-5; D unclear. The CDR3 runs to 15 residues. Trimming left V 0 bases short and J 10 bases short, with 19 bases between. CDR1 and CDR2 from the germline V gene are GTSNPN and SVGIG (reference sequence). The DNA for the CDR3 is TGTGCCTGGAGTGTACATTCAGGAATGTATGGACCCCAGCATTTT. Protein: CAWSVHSGMYGPQHF.

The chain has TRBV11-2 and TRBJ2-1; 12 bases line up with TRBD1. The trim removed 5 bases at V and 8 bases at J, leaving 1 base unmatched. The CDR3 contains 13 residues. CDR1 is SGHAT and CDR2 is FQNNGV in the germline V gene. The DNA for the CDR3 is TGTGCCAGCAGCCGGGACAGGGGGCATGAGCAGTTCTTC. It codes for CASSRDRGHEQFF.

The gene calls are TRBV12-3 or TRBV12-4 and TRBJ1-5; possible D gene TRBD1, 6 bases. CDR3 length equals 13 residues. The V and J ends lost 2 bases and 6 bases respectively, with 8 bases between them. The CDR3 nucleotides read TGTGCCAGCAGTTTAAGCAGGGGTCAGCCCCAGCATTTT. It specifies CASSLSRGQPQHF.

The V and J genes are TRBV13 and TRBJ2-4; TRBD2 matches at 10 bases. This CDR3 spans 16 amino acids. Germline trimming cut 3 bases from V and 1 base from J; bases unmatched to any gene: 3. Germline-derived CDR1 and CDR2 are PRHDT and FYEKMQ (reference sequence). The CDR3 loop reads CASSFLAGEAKNIQYF. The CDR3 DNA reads TGTGCCAGCAGCTTTCTAGCGGGAGAGGCCAAAAACATTCAGTACTTC.